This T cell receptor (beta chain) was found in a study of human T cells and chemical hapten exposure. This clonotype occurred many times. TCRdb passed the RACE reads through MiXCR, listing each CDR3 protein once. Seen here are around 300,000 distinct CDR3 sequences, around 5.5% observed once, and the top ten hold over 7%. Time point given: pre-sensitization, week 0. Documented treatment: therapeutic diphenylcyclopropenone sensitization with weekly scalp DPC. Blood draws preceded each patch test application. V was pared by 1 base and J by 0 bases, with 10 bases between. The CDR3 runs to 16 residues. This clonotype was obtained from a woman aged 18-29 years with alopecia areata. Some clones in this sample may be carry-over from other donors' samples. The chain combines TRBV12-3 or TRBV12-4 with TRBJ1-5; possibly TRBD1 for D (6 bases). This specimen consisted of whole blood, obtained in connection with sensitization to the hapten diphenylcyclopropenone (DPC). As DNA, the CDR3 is TGTGCCAGCAGTTTAGTATGGGGACATAGCAATCAGCCCCAGCATTTT. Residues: CASSLVWGHSNQPQHF.